The 27 T cell receptor beta chains given below trace back to one sample, sequenced in a study of T cell repertoires in cytomegalovirus infection. TCRdb reanalysed the reads using MiXCR and keeps one entry per CDR3 protein. The sample holds approximately 910,000 distinct CDR3 sequences, roughly 30% seen once. These receptors' targets are unknown. Sequenced material: cultured CD8+ T cells from PBMCs, taken from culture after CMV antigen stimulation. Source of these receptors: a human donor in good health (CMV status not recorded). Some clones in this sample may be carry-over from other donors' samples.

The table lists this clonotype with many counts. This rearrangement joins TRBV7-2 to TRBJ2-3; 8 bases are a match to TRBD2. Losses at the gene ends were 0 bases for V and 4 bases for J; bases not matched to a gene: 24. The CDR3 contains 22 residues. Germline loops: CDR1 SGHTA, CDR2 FQGNSA. The CDR3 region is CASSLALVTSGSSREASDTQYF. For the CDR3, the DNA is TGTGCCAGCAGCTTAGCGCTTGTAACTAGCGGAAGTTCAAGGGAGGCATCAGATACGCAGTATTTT.

The chain uses TRBV20-1 and TRBJ1-2, with 7 bases lining up with TRBD1. This CDR3 contains 12 residues. Germline V gene data show CDR1 as DFQATT and CDR2 as SNEGSKA (reference sequence). The trim removed 5 bases at V and 8 bases at J, leaving 8 bases unmatched. CDR3 nucleotides: TGCAGTGCTTCGACAGGGAGAAGCGGCTACACCTTC. Its protein is CSASTGRSGYTF.

J is TRBJ1-6 and V is TRBV5-6; TRBD1 matches 11 bases. V trimming: 1 base; J trimming: 7 bases; junction bases outside the gene matches: 4. Germline CDR1 is SGHDT and CDR2 is YYEEEE. The CDR3 runs 16 residues. DNA for the CDR3: TGTGCCAGCAGCTTGTCGGACAGGGGGCGGAATTCACCCCTCCACTTT. This translates into CASSLSDRGRNSPLHF.

The chain recombines TRBV10-3 with TRBJ2-7; D may be TRBD1 (5 bases). In germline, CDR1 is ENHRY, CDR2 SYGVKD. V lost 2 bases and J 3 bases, leaving 11 bases between the germline ends. This CDR3 region has 14 residues. Here the CDR3 reads CAISETQGNYEQYF. The CDR3 DNA follows: TGTGCCATCAGTGAGACCCAGGGAAACTACGAGCAGTACTTC.

The sample holds a few counts of this clonotype. The V and J genes are TRBV27 and TRBJ1-2, with D possibly being TRBD1 (6 bases). Germline assignment: CDR1 MNHEY and CDR2 SMNVEV (reference sequence). V was shortened by 6 bases and J by 6 bases, with 23 bases between the two germline ends. This CDR3 has 16 amino acids. CDR3 protein: CASSHSPGADPHGYTF. CDR3 DNA: TGTGCCAGCAGCCACAGCCCAGGGGCCGATCCCCATGGCTACACCTTC.

The chain recombines TRBV6-2 or TRBV6-3 with TRBJ2-7; D unresolved. Germline-derived CDR1 and CDR2 are MNHEY and SVGEGT. Between the trimmed V and J ends, which lost 2 bases and 3 bases, there was a span of 11 bases. The CDR3 loop spans 14 amino acids. The CDR3 sequence: CASSYGQLDYEQYV. The DNA of the CDR3 is TGTGCCAGCAGTTACGGCCAGCTAGACTACGAGCAGTACGTC.

A word on this clonotype: A single base separates this from a much larger clone, so it may be a read error. The V and J genes are TRBV7-2 and TRBJ2-1, with 12 bases that match TRBD1. Trimming at V came to 3 bases and at J to 6 bases, leaving 3 bases not matched to a gene. CDR1 is SGHTA, CDR2 FQGNSA, per germline. CDR3 length equals 15 residues. CDR3 sequence (DNA): TGTGCCAGCAGCTTTGAGGGACAGGGGGCCAATGAGCAGTTCTTC. It is translated as CASSFEGQGANEQFF.

On this clonotype: This sequence may be a read error, since a much larger clone differs from it by one base. The chain recombines TRBV7-6 with TRBJ2-7; perhaps TRBD2 as D (5 bases). CDR3 length: 15 residues. V shed 1 base and J shed 0 bases, with 10 bases lying between them. The germline V gene encodes CDR1 SGHVS and CDR2 FNYEAQ. CDR3 in DNA: TGTGCCAGCAGCTTAGATGGCGGAGGCTCCTACGAGCAGTACTTC. The encoded protein is CASSLDGGGSYEQYF. The full variable domain, with the rest looked up from reference TRBV7-6 and TRBJ2-7, is GAGVSQSPRYKVTKRGQDVALRCDPISGHVSLYWYRQALGQGPEFLTYFNYEAQQDKSGLPNDRFSAERPEGSISTLTIQRTEQRDSAMYRCASSLDGGGSYEQYFGPGTRLTVT.

The chain employs TRBV7-9 and TRBJ2-1; D is unclear. Trimming removed 3 bases from V and 4 bases from J, with 7 bases in between. In germline, CDR1 is SEHNR, CDR2 FQNEAQ (reference sequence). This CDR3 spans 13 amino acids. CDR3: CASSFGMYNEQFF. CDR3 DNA sequence: TGTGCCAGCAGCTTTGGAATGTACAATGAGCAGTTCTTC.

In this sample, this clonotype turned up a few times. J is TRBJ2-4 and V is TRBV27; 9 bases agree with TRBD1. V lost 8 bases to trimming and J lost 9 bases; unmatched junction nucleotides: 2. Per the germline V gene, CDR1 is MNHEY and CDR2 is SMNVEV (reference sequence). This CDR3 has 11 amino acids. CDR3 sequence (DNA): TGTGCCAGCGGGACAGGGTTCATTCAGTACTTC. Translation gives CASGTGFIQYF.

The rearrangement links TRBV12-3 or TRBV12-4 to TRBJ1-2; D is unclear. The V end lost 1 base, the J end lost 6 bases, and 9 bases lay between the germline ends. CDR3 length equals 13 residues. The CDR3 sequence: CASSLGGIDGYTF. The DNA for the CDR3 is TGTGCCAGCAGTTTAGGGGGAATTGATGGCTACACCTTC.

This clonotype was seen a handful of times. In nucleotides, the CDR3 is TGTGCCAGCAGACCGGGACAGGATTACAATGAGCAGTTCTTC. Encoded protein: CASRPGQDYNEQFF. The chain recombines TRBV28 with TRBJ2-1, with 8 bases aligning to TRBD1. The CDR3 loop spans 14 amino acids. The germline V gene has CDR1 MDHEN and CDR2 SYDVKM. Losses at the gene ends were 6 bases for V and 4 bases for J; bases not matched to a gene: 5.

This clonotype was counted once. A read error may account for a junction end that differs from germline. The V gene is TRBV18, the J gene TRBJ1-5; D unresolved. This CDR3 region has 14 residues. Germline V gene data show CDR1 as KGHSH and CDR2 as LQKENI. CDR3 amino acids: CVSSRGSLNQPQHF. The CDR3 DNA reads as TGTGTCAGCTCACGAGGCAGCTTAAATCAGCCCCAGCATTTT.

This sequence joins TRBV6-1 and TRBJ1-1, with D maybe TRBD1 (5 bases). The CDR3 has 15 amino acids. The V and J ends lost 3 bases and 6 bases respectively, with 17 bases between them. Germline V gene lookup returns CDR1 MNHNS and CDR2 SASEGT. The CDR3, as DNA: TGTGCCAGCAGTGATAGGGTTTCGAGGGACCCTGAAGCTTTCTTT. This encodes CASSDRVSRDPEAFF.

This clonotype showed up just a few times. The rearrangement uses TRBV3-1 and TRBJ1-2; tentatively, D is TRBD1 (5 bases). V dropped 6 bases and J dropped 5 bases, with 22 bases sitting between them. This CDR3 is built from 16 residues. The V gene's germline CDR1 is LGHDT and CDR2 YNNKEL (reference sequence). DNA of the CDR3: TGTGCCAGCAGTAACAACCCTTTAGGGGTCTCATATGGCTACACCTTC. This encodes CASSNNPLGVSYGYTF.

This clonotype was counted only a few times. This chain links TRBV6-1 with TRBJ1-5; TRBD1 is a possible D gene (6 bases). Per germline, CDR1 MNHNS and CDR2 SASEGT. V lost 7 bases to trimming and J lost 2 bases, with 15 bases between them. The CDR3 has 15 amino acids. Written as DNA, the CDR3 is TGTGCCAGCAATAACCTCCGACAGGGCAATCAGCCCCAGCATTTT. Translating gives CASNNLRQGNQPQHF.

This clonotype has only a few counts. The chain carries TRBV29-1 and TRBJ2-4; the match to TRBD1 covers 11 bases. Looked up from germline, CDR1 is SQVTM and CDR2 is ANQGSEA. Trimming took 7 bases from V and 2 from J; bases not matched to a gene: 10. The CDR3 extends over 16 amino acids. The CDR3 bases are TGCAGCGCTACCGGGACAGGGGGTTTGACCAAAAACATTCAGTACTTC. The encoded protein is CSATGTGGLTKNIQYF.

The chain joins TRBV2 to TRBJ2-7; TRBD2 agrees at 7 bases. V shed 10 bases, J shed 1 base, and the junction held 10 bases outside the gene matches. The CDR3 is 14 residues long. The germline CDR1 and CDR2 sequences are SNHLY and FYNNEI. CDR3 amino acids: CATLKAGESYEQYV. CDR3 DNA sequence: TGTGCCACCCTAAAGGCGGGAGAATCCTACGAGCAGTACGTC.

This clonotype turned up a few times. This sequence joins TRBV6-6 and TRBJ2-3; TRBD1 matches at 8 bases. Per the germline V gene, CDR1 is MNHNY and CDR2 is SVGAGI (reference sequence). V was clipped by 2 bases and J by 6 bases; unmatched bases: 7. CDR3 size: 15 residues. The CDR3 is CASSYRGQDWDTQYF. The CDR3 nucleotides are TGTGCCAGCAGTTACCGGGGACAGGATTGGGATACGCAGTATTTT.

This clonotype came up many times. The chain joins TRBV7-8 to TRBJ2-3; the match to TRBD2 covers 9 bases. This CDR3 is built from 17 residues. CDR1 SGHVS and CDR2 FQNEAQ come from the germline V gene. V shed 8 bases and J 5 bases; nucleotides not matched to a gene: 17. For the CDR3, the DNA is TGTGCCAGCGCCCCCTCGGCTAGCGGGGAATTATTAGATACGCAGTATTTT. Protein: CASAPSASGELLDTQYF.

For this clonotype: The junction departs from germline at one end; a sequencing error may be responsible. The J gene is TRBJ2-1, the V gene TRBV5-3; the match to TRBD1 covers 8 bases. TRBV5-3 falls under the ORF class, with uncertain function. The CDR3 consists of 15 residues. The CDR3 nucleotides read TGTGTCAGCAGCCTTCGACAGGGGCTCTACAATGAGCAGTTATTC. It encodes CVSSLRQGLYNEQLF.

This rearrangement joins TRBV2 to TRBJ2-7, with 8 nucleotides matching TRBD2. Germline CDR1 SNHLY, CDR2 FYNNEI. The CDR3 consists of 17 residues. J gave up 2 bases and V 10 bases, and 19 bases lay outside the gene matches. The CDR3 DNA reads TGTGCCACGCGAGGGGCGGGGGGCCTTAACCGTACCTACGAGCAGTACTTC. It specifies CATRGAGGLNRTYEQYF.

This rearrangement joins TRBV27 to TRBJ1-5; no firm D call. The CDR3 contains 10 residues. Germline CDR1 is MNHEY and CDR2 is SMNVEV (reference sequence). Between the trimmed V and J ends, which lost 7 bases and 6 bases, there was a span of 4 bases. The CDR3 loop is CASNLQPQHF. The CDR3 nucleotides read TGTGCCAGCAACCTTCAGCCCCAGCATTTT.

Remarks on this clonotype: A single base separates this from a much larger clone, so it may be a read error. The rearrangement uses TRBV7-9 and TRBJ1-1; TRBD1 is a possible D gene (5 bases). Germline-derived CDR1 and CDR2 are SEHNR and FQNEAQ (reference sequence). The CDR3 is 16 amino acids. CDR3 region: CTSSQGVGRVNTEAFF. Written as DNA, the CDR3 is TGTACCAGCAGCCAAGGGGTAGGCAGGGTGAACACTGAAGCTTTCTTT.

Ten or more counts support this clonotype. V gene TRBV7-3 combines with J gene TRBJ1-4; tentatively, D is TRBD1 (6 bases). The V end lost 1 base, the J end lost 0 bases, and 6 bases lay between the germline ends. The CDR3 covers 15 residues. The germline CDR1 and CDR2 sequences are SGHTA and FQGTGA. In nucleotides, the CDR3 is TGTGCCAGCAGCTTAAGGGACACAACTAATGAAAAACTGTTTTTT. Encoded protein: CASSLRDTTNEKLFF.

This clonotype has ten or more counts. Germline and junction disagree at one end, which may indicate a read error. The chain is built from TRBV12-3 or TRBV12-4 and TRBJ2-1; D may be TRBD2 (5 bases). The CDR3 runs 13 residues. The CDR3 loop reads CASSLGLINEQFF. The CDR3 DNA follows: TGTGCCAGCAGCTTAGGACTTATCAATGAGCAGTTCTTC.

This clonotype was picked up a small number of times. At one of its ends the junction is not consistent with the germline gene, which may arise from a read error. The CDR3 here is CATSKDSGTSGVF. CDR3 sequence (DNA): TGTGCCACCAGCAAAGATTCCGGGACTAGTGGGGTCTTC. This chain uses TRBV15 with TRBJ2-1, with 8 bases that match TRBD2. CDR3 length equals 13 residues. Germline lookup yields CDR1 LNHNV and CDR2 YYDKDF (reference sequence).